The 15 T cell receptor beta chains given below trace back to one sample, sequenced in a study of response to subunit inactivated influenza vaccine. TCRdb independently ran MiXCR on the RT-PCR reads; one entry per CDR3 protein. This sample carries 550,000 to 800,000 distinct CDR3 sequences, 15% to 19% of them seen once, and the ten largest clones take around 10%. The material was PBMCs from blood, obtained about 13 days after vaccination. The receptors here all came from a man aged 50 to 59 who received an inactivated influenza vaccine.

This clonotype was detected many times. The chain uses TRBV12-3 or TRBV12-4 and TRBJ1-1; a possible D gene is TRBD1 (6 bases). V was shortened by 3 bases and J by 4 bases, with 12 bases between the two germline ends. The CDR3 is 14 residues long. The CDR3 DNA follows: TGTGCCAGCAGTTTCCGGGGGCGAGTCACTGAAGCTTTCTTT. The encoded protein is CASSFRGRVTEAFF.

This clonotype turned up a few times. CDR3 DNA: TGCGCCAGCAGCCAAGAGGGACAGGGAACGGAGACCCAGTACTTC. It translates to CASSQEGQGTETQYF. The rearrangement links TRBV4-3 to TRBJ2-5, with 9 nucleotides matching TRBD1. Per germline, CDR1 LGHNA and CDR2 YSLEER. This CDR3 comprises 15 residues. The ends lost 0 bases at V and 5 bases at J; junction bases unmatched: 4.

CDR3: CASSRDNSGELFF. The CDR3 region has the DNA TGTGCCAGCAGCCGGGACAATTCGGGGGAGCTGTTTTTT. The chain recombines TRBV12-3 or TRBV12-4 with TRBJ2-2; perhaps TRBD1 as D (6 bases). The CDR3 is 13 residues long. Trimming took off 6 bases at V and 8 bases at J, with 13 bases between the two ends.

This clonotype was counted a few times. The chain uses TRBV4-1 and TRBJ2-7, with D possibly matching TRBD1 (6 bases). This CDR3 is built from 15 residues. The germline gives CDR1 MGHRA, CDR2 YSYEKL. V was trimmed by 1 base and J by 4 bases, leaving 14 bases between them. The CDR3 reads CASSQATGDWYEQYF. In DNA form, the CDR3 reads TGCGCCAGCAGCCAAGCGACAGGCGACTGGTACGAGCAGTACTTC.

The chain employs TRBV5-1 and TRBJ2-7, with 7 positions matching TRBD1. Looked up from germline, CDR1 is SGHRS and CDR2 is YFSETQ. Trimming at V came to 2 bases and at J to 4 bases, leaving 18 bases not matched to a gene. The CDR3 is 18 amino acids. CDR3 nucleotides: TGCGCCAGCAGCTTAACCGTGACAGGGATAACCGGGGTGTACGAGCAGTACTTC. Translated, it gives CASSLTVTGITGVYEQYF.

The V and J genes are TRBV20-1 and TRBJ2-3; 8 bases map to TRBD1. CDR1 DFQATT and CDR2 SNEGSKA come from the germline V gene (reference sequence). The CDR3 length is 14 residues. J gave up 2 bases and V 5 bases, and 6 bases lay outside the gene matches. The DNA for the CDR3 is TGCAGTGCTCCCGGACAGGGCGCCACAGATACGCAGTATTTT. It codes for CSAPGQGATDTQYF.

V gene TRBV5-1 combines with J gene TRBJ2-3; D gene ambiguous. Trimming stripped 2 bases from V and 8 bases from J, with 12 bases between. CDR1 is SGHRS, CDR2 YFSETQ, per germline. CDR3 size: 13 residues. The CDR3 DNA reads TGCGCCAGCAGCTTATTACGTAGTAGTACGCAGTATTTT. Translated: CASSLLRSSTQYF.

The gene calls are TRBV12-2 and TRBJ2-3; the D call in the table, TRBD2, was not verified against the DNA. TRBV12-2 is tagged as a pseudogene. This CDR3 is built from 15 residues. The CDR3 region has the DNA TGTGCAAGTCGCTTGACTACCACTAGCACAGATACGCAGTATTTT. Its protein is CASRLTTTSTDTQYF.

This chain uses TRBV19 with TRBJ2-1; 14 positions match TRBD2. Losses at the gene ends were 8 bases for V and 4 bases for J; bases not matched to a gene: 10. CDR3 length equals 17 residues. Looked up from germline, CDR1 is LNHDA and CDR2 is SQIVND (reference sequence). For the CDR3, the DNA is TGTGCCAGTTCAATCGGGACTAGCGGGAGACCTTACAATGAGCAGTTCTTC. Translating it yields CASSIGTSGRPYNEQFF. Looking up the rest from reference TRBV19 and TRBJ2-1 gives the full variable domain: DGGITQSPKYLFRKEGQNVTLSCEQNLNHDAMYWYRQDPGQGLRLIYYSQIVNDFQKGDIAEGYSVSREKKESFPLTVTSAQKNPTAFYLCASSIGTSGRPYNEQFFGPGTRLTVL.

The genes are TRBV13 and TRBJ2-7; the match to TRBD2 covers 9 bases. The germline V gene encodes CDR1 PRHDT and CDR2 FYEKMQ (reference sequence). V trimming: 6 bases; J trimming: 4 bases; junction bases outside the gene matches: 13. The CDR3 runs 16 residues. The DNA of the CDR3 is TGTGCCAGCAGTCGTAGCGGGGGAGTCTTGGGGTACGAGCAGTACTTC. Residues: CASSRSGGVLGYEQYF.

This clonotype was counted ten times or more. The chain employs TRBV7-9 and TRBJ2-3; D not resolved. V was trimmed by 0 bases and J by 1 base, leaving 8 bases between them. The CDR3 has 15 amino acids. Looked up from germline, CDR1 is SEHNR and CDR2 is FQNEAQ (reference sequence). CDR3 sequence (DNA): TGTGCCAGCAGCTTAGCGGAATCAGGCACAGATACGCAGTATTTT. Translated, it gives CASSLAESGTDTQYF.

This clonotype was observed a handful of times. V is TRBV5-1 and J is TRBJ2-1, with TRBD2 matching 10 bases. V trimming: 0 bases; J trimming: 7 bases; junction bases outside the gene matches: 4. This CDR3 has 15 residues. Germline V lookup: CDR1 SGHRS, CDR2 YFSETQ. CDR3 in amino acids: CASSLGGAGGNEQFF. The CDR3 DNA reads as TGCGCCAGCAGCTTGGGAGGAGCGGGAGGGAATGAGCAGTTCTTC. Full variable domain (remainder filled in from reference TRBV5-1 and TRBJ2-1): KAGVTQTPRYLIKTRGQQVTLSCSPISGHRSVSWYQQTPGQGLQFLFEYFSETQRNKGNFPGRFSGRQFSNSRSEMNVSTLELGDSALYLCASSLGGAGGNEQFFGPGTRLTVL.

This clonotype was observed many times. The chain joins TRBV11-2 to TRBJ1-6; 7 nucleotides align to TRBD1. Germline V lookup: CDR1 SGHAT, CDR2 FQNNGV. The trim removed 7 bases at V and 6 bases at J, leaving 3 bases unmatched. The CDR3 length is 13 residues. The CDR3 DNA sequence: TGTGCCAGCAAGGGACAGCCTAATTCACCCCTCCACTTT. Its translation: CASKGQPNSPLHF.

This chain links TRBV11-2 with TRBJ2-1, with 10 bases matching TRBD2. Per germline, CDR1 SGHAT and CDR2 FQNNGV. The CDR3 length is 17 residues. V dropped 3 bases and J dropped 6; count of bases not matched to a gene: 11. CDR3 in amino acids: CASSFTPGLARTNEQFF. The CDR3 DNA sequence: TGTGCCAGCAGCTTTACCCCGGGACTAGCGCGAACCAATGAGCAGTTCTTC.

This clonotype was picked up a small number of times. This chain joins TRBV5-1 and TRBJ1-2; 8 nucleotides agree with TRBD1. CDR1 is SGHRS, CDR2 YFSETQ, per germline. The CDR3 sequence is 13 residues long. The trim removed 4 bases at V and 7 bases at J, leaving 6 bases unmatched. The CDR3 reads CASSPRTGPGYTF. The DNA of the CDR3 is TGCGCCAGCAGCCCCCGGACAGGGCCTGGCTACACCTTC.